Presented here are 24 T cell receptor beta chains from one specimen sequenced in a study of cytomegalovirus exposure and HLA in healthy donors. The PCR contained 60 Vbeta and 13 Jbeta primers. Only in-frame clones appear in the TCRdb table, and some are missing; sequencing was by immunoSEQ multiplex PCR. The table shows approximately 170,000 clones, with around 84% occurring only once. Sequencing input: PBMCs. The receptors were sampled from a boy between 2 and 10 years old in good health and CMV-seronegative.

V and J are TRBV28 and TRBJ2-2; maybe TRBD2 (7 bases). Trimming took off 6 bases at V and 7 bases at J, with 18 bases between the two ends. The CDR3 consists of 15 residues. Germline V gives CDR1 MDHEN, CDR2 SYDVKM. The CDR3 region has the DNA TGTGCCAGCAGCTCTGGGGGGGCGGCGAACGGGGAGCTGTTTTTT. Protein sequence: CASSSGGAANGELFF. The complete variable domain, with remaining parts taken from reference TRBV28 and TRBJ2-2, reads DVKVTQSSRYLVKRTGEKVFLECVQDMDHENMFWYRQDPGLGLRLIYFSYDVKMKEKGDIPEGYSVSREKKERFSLILESASTNQTSMYLCASSSGGAANGELFFGEGSRLTVL.

The genes are TRBV10-3 and TRBJ1-4; 9 bases are a match to TRBD1. V was pared by 6 bases and J by 2 bases, with 1 base of the junction left unmatched. There are 14 residues in the CDR3. Germline CDR1 is ENHRY and CDR2 is SYGVKD. The CDR3 nucleotides are TGTGCCATCAGCGGACAGGGGACTAATGAAAAACTGTTTTTT. Translated: CAISGQGTNEKLFF.

The V gene is TRBV6-1, the J gene TRBJ2-7, with TRBD1 as a possible D gene (6 bases). CDR1 MNHNS and CDR2 SASEGT come from the germline V gene. Trimming left V 6 bases short and J 1 base short, with 16 bases between. CDR3 size: 15 residues. In DNA, the CDR3 is TGTGCCAGCAGCGAGACAGGCCTCAAGTCCTACGAGCAGTACGTC. Its translation is CASSETGLKSYEQYV.

A single count supports this clone. This chain links TRBV11-2 with TRBJ2-7; TRBD2 might be the D (6 bases). V lost 6 bases, J lost 9 bases, and 24 bases lay in between. Per the germline V gene, CDR1 is SGHAT and CDR2 is FQNNGV. This CDR3 contains 15 residues. CDR3 nucleotides: TGTGCCAGCAGTCAGAGGGAGGCCCCTGATCCGGGGCAGTACTTC. Its protein product is CASSQREAPDPGQYF.

The chain has TRBV2 and TRBJ2-1, with TRBD1 identical over 9 bases. CDR1 and CDR2 from the germline V gene are SNHLY and FYNNEI. The CDR3 spans 14 residues. V dropped 6 bases and J dropped 8; count of bases not matched to a gene: 8. The CDR3 region is CASRADRGDDEQFF. Here the CDR3 DNA reads TGTGCCAGCAGGGCTGACAGGGGGGATGATGAGCAGTTCTTC.

This chain joins TRBV5-1 and TRBJ2-1; 14 nucleotides align to TRBD2. Germline V gives CDR1 SGHRS, CDR2 YFSETQ. This CDR3 contains 16 residues. J gave up 9 bases and V 3 bases, and 8 bases lay outside the gene matches. CDR3 nucleotides: TGCGCCAGCAGCTGGGGACTAGCGGGAGTAAGTGGTGAGCAGTTCTTC. It encodes CASSWGLAGVSGEQFF.

The gene calls are TRBV2 and TRBJ1-4; 9 bases align to TRBD1. Germline values: CDR1 SNHLY, CDR2 FYNNEI. The CDR3 spans 15 residues. V dropped 6 bases and J dropped 6; count of bases not matched to a gene: 8. CDR3 region: CASRPATGGYEKLFF. The CDR3 DNA follows: TGTGCCAGCAGACCCGCGACAGGGGGTTATGAAAAACTGTTTTTT.

The genes are TRBV4-2 and TRBJ2-2, with 7 bases matching TRBD2. The V and J ends lost 1 base and 3 bases, in that order; junction bases with no gene match: 14. The CDR3 totals 19 residues. Germline V gene data show CDR1 as LGHNA and CDR2 as YNFKEQ. CDR3 amino acids: CASSQGSLREFLDTGELFF. The CDR3 nucleotides are TGTGCCAGCAGCCAAGGATCTTTGCGGGAGTTTTTAGACACCGGGGAGCTGTTTTTT.

The chain combines TRBV16 with TRBJ2-2; D is uncertain. Trimming took 1 base from V and 6 from J, leaving 9 bases between them. The germline V gene encodes CDR1 KGHSY and CDR2 FQNENV. This CDR3 is 14 amino acids long. This CDR3 is CASSQLSSSGELFF. CDR3 nucleotides: TGTGCCAGCAGCCAATTGTCTTCCTCCGGGGAGCTGTTTTTT.

This chain joins TRBV6-1 and TRBJ2-1, with 8 bases that match TRBD1. The V gene's germline CDR1 is MNHNS and CDR2 SASEGT. J was trimmed by 1 base and V by 8 bases; bases with no gene match: 7. The CDR3 has 15 residues. In DNA form, the CDR3 reads TGTGCCAGCCAGACAGGGGCGATGTCCTACAATGAGCAGTTCTTC. Residues: CASQTGAMSYNEQFF.

The rearrangement uses TRBV5-6 and TRBJ2-7; D is perhaps TRBD1 (5 bases). CDR1 is SGHDT and CDR2 is YYEEEE in the germline V gene. The CDR3 length is 14 residues. V gave up 1 base and J gave up 5 bases, with 13 bases separating them. This chain's CDR3 is CASSLPRATHEQYF. The CDR3 nucleotides read TGTGCCAGCAGCTTGCCCAGGGCGACGCACGAGCAGTACTTC.

This chain connects TRBV5-1 to TRBJ2-5; weak D call: TRBD1 (5 bases). V was clipped by 0 bases and J by 5 bases, with 14 bases between them. From germline, CDR1 is SGHRS and CDR2 YFSETQ. CDR3 length: 15 residues. The CDR3 is CASSLAVGPGETQYF. CDR3 coding DNA: TGCGCCAGCAGCTTGGCCGTCGGACCAGGGGAGACCCAGTACTTC.

This sequence joins TRBV5-6 and TRBJ2-1, with no clear D. The length of the CDR3 is 13 residues. Germline lookup yields CDR1 SGHDT and CDR2 YYEEEE. Trimming stripped 1 base from V and 7 bases from J, with 9 bases between. The CDR3 here is CASSLFGGNEQFF. Here the CDR3 DNA reads TGTGCCAGCAGCTTGTTTGGCGGAAATGAGCAGTTCTTC.

The V and J genes are TRBV5-1 and TRBJ2-4; D perhaps matches TRBD1 (6 bases). Germline CDR1 and CDR2: SGHRS and YFSETQ. Trimming took off 3 bases at V and 3 bases at J, with 22 bases between the two ends. The CDR3 runs to 18 residues. CDR3 coding DNA: TGCGCCAGCAGCTGGGAAGGGGGATTGGTAATGGGCAAAAACATTCAGTACTTC. Its protein product is CASSWEGGLVMGKNIQYF.

The chain uses TRBV15 and TRBJ1-5; D unresolved. Germline loops: CDR1 LNHNV, CDR2 YYDKDF (reference sequence). With 0 bases removed from V and 4 bases from J, the gap between germline ends came to 10 bases. The length of the CDR3 is 15 residues. The CDR3 is CATSRDTGRNQPQHF. The CDR3, as DNA: TGTGCCACCAGCAGAGATACGGGAAGAAATCAGCCCCAGCATTTT.

V is TRBV14 and J is TRBJ2-2; TRBD2 aligns across 8 bases. This CDR3 is built from 19 residues. The ends lost 2 bases at V and 4 bases at J; junction bases unmatched: 15. Looked up from germline, CDR1 is SGHDN and CDR2 is FVKESK. CDR3 sequence (DNA): TGTGCCAGCAGCCAAACAACGAGCGGGAGCTTGGGAGTCACCGGGGAGCTGTTTTTT. Its translation is CASSQTTSGSLGVTGELFF.

The chain joins TRBV28 to TRBJ2-7; 7 bases are a match to TRBD1. The V gene end was trimmed by 3 bases and the J gene end by 1 base; junction bases not matched to a gene: 3. CDR1 MDHEN and CDR2 SYDVKM come from the germline V gene. CDR3 size: 14 residues. The CDR3 bases are TGTGCCAGCAGTTTTTTGGACAGGTCCTACGAGCAGTACTTC. Protein product: CASSFLDRSYEQYF. The full variable domain, rest sourced from reference TRBV28 and TRBJ2-7, is DVKVTQSSRYLVKRTGEKVFLECVQDMDHENMFWYRQDPGLGLRLIYFSYDVKMKEKGDIPEGYSVSREKKERFSLILESASTNQTSMYLCASSFLDRSYEQYFGPGTRLTVT.

A word on this clone: Other DNA variants within this sample encode the same CDR3. V gene TRBV5-1 combines with J gene TRBJ2-7; the D gene is possibly TRBD1 (5 bases). V was shortened by 0 bases and J by 3 bases, with 10 bases between the two germline ends. The CDR3 totals 14 residues. Germline lookup yields CDR1 SGHRS and CDR2 YFSETQ. The CDR3 DNA reads TGCGCCAGCAGCTTGGTGGGCCAGGGCTACGAGCAGTACTTC. Protein product: CASSLVGQGYEQYF.

The chain recombines TRBV6-1 with TRBJ2-7; D remains ambiguous. Germline loops: CDR1 MNHNS, CDR2 SASEGT. The V gene lost 6 bases and the J gene lost 1 base, with 13 bases spanning the gap. The CDR3 is 14 amino acids. The CDR3: CASREQSVSYEQYV. The DNA of the CDR3 is TGTGCCAGCAGGGAACAGAGCGTTTCCTACGAGCAGTACGTC.

The chain recombines TRBV2 with TRBJ2-4, with no clear D. Trimming stripped 7 bases from V and 0 bases from J, with 4 bases between. The CDR3 totals 12 residues. CDR1 is SNHLY and CDR2 is FYNNEI in the germline V gene. The chain's CDR3 is CASTLAKNIQYF. The CDR3 nucleotides are TGTGCCAGCACTCTAGCCAAAAACATTCAGTACTTC. Full variable domain (remainder filled in from reference TRBV2 and TRBJ2-4): EPEVTQTPSHQVTQMGQEVILRCVPISNHLYFYWYRQILGQKVEFLVSFYNNEISEKSEIFDDQFSVERPDGSNFTLKIRSTKLEDSAMYFCASTLAKNIQYFGAGTRLSVL.

The chain joins TRBV10-3 to TRBJ2-7, with no clear D. V shed 3 bases and J shed 7 bases, with 10 bases lying between them. This CDR3 is built from 12 residues. Germline assignment: CDR1 ENHRY and CDR2 SYGVKD. CDR3 sequence (DNA): TGTGCCATCAGTGATGACATTGGGGAGCAGTACGTC. As protein: CAISDDIGEQYV.

The V gene is TRBV13, the J gene TRBJ1-1, with D maybe TRBD1 (5 bases). CDR3 length: 16 residues. The germline V and J ends were trimmed by 5 bases and 0 bases, with 16 bases remaining between them. CDR1 and CDR2 from the germline V gene are PRHDT and FYEKMQ (reference sequence). CDR3 nucleotide sequence: TGTGCCAGCAGCCGCAGCGGGGGGAGTATGAACACTGAAGCTTTCTTT. Translation: CASSRSGGSMNTEAFF.

The CDR3 spells CAWNPLRTGKTYNEQFF. Here the CDR3 DNA reads TGTGCCTGGAACCCACTCCGGACAGGGAAAACCTACAATGAGCAGTTCTTC. The V and J genes are TRBV30 and TRBJ2-1; 8 bases agree with TRBD1. The CDR3 length is 17 residues. Per germline, CDR1 GTSNPN and CDR2 SVGIG (reference sequence). The V segment lost 4 bases and the J segment 2 bases; nucleotides outside the gene matches: 13.

This chain uses TRBV5-4 with TRBJ1-1; the D gene is possibly TRBD1 (6 bases). CDR1 and CDR2 (germline): SGHNT, YYREEE (reference sequence). The V gene lost 4 bases and the J gene lost 4 bases, with 11 bases spanning the gap. The CDR3 has 13 amino acids. Here the CDR3 DNA reads TGTGCCAGCAGCCCGACAGGCATCACTGAAGCTTTCTTT. Its translation: CASSPTGITEAFF.